This entry is about one T cell receptor (beta chain). Its antigen target is currently unknown. Base qualities are not at hand, and no much larger clone is one base apart. The library was prepared using PCR. DNA from cultured CD4+ T cells underwent TCR sequencing with the Oncomine TCR Beta short-read assay at the Johns Hopkins FTIC core. Genomic DNA was extracted from the cultured CD4+ T cells with the QIAamp micro DNA kit. Oncomine TCR Beta libraries from cultured CD4+ T cells were pooled using unique dual indexes and sequenced on an Illumina iSeq 100. The authors' pipeline ran thus. Non-productive sequences were removed, and CDR3s not starting with C, not ending with F or W, or shorter than 7 amino acids were discarded. The MANAFEST web application was used to identify antigen-specific clonotypes by comparing peptide-stimulated wells against reference wells and other culture wells. To be called positive, a clone needed an FDR below 0.05, an odds ratio above 5, and a productive frequency above 0.1% in at least two of three replicate wells. A clonotype was classed as cross-reactive if the clonotype showed significant expansion both in SARS-CoV-2 spike wells and in at least one common cold coronavirus spike condition. CDR3 homology was assessed with Levenshtein distances (stringdist) and unrooted phylogenetic trees (ape) in R version 3.6.1. Clones were called with MiXCR by TCRdb after fastp trimmed the public reads at Q25, and only in-frame beta chains were retained. CDR3 protein sequences are deduplicated, and each keeps its most common genes and DNA. The V and J calls and clone size are TCRdb's, not the authors'. In this sample the table shows some 25,000 distinct CDR3 sequences, about 60% of which occur a single time. 6.5% to 8% of the sample is held by the ten biggest clonotypes.

The treatment or condition tag for this specimen amounts to: roughly 11-day PBMC culture with coronavirus spike peptide pools or control peptides (ViraFEST assay). The study used the ViraFEST assay, which expanded antigen-specific T cells with peptide pools and then identified expanded clonotypes by TCR sequencing. The convalescent patients' positive SARS-CoV-2 PCR tests fell between March and December 2020, which was before the Alpha, Beta and Delta variants emerged in the United States. PBMCs were cultured at 1.5 million to 2.5 million per well in IMDM supplemented with approximately 5% human AB serum and around 10 IU/ml IL-2, with around 10 ug/ml peptide pools added. On days 3 and 7, half of the culture medium was replaced with fresh IL-2-containing medium. Once the cells had been in culture for around ten days, the EasySep CD4+ T cell isolation kit was used to isolate CD4+ T cells by negative selection. PBMCs were separated from whole blood using Ficoll-Paque Plus gradient centrifugation and then either used fresh or cryopreserved at -140C. In general, triplicate wells were set up for every culture condition.

This entry belongs to a study of vaccination and CD4 T cells after COVID-19 (dated by TCRdb to about 2022). Background on the whole study: Every convalescent patient had a positive nasal swab PCR test for SARS-CoV-2, with mild disease in nine or ten patients and severe disease in one. The convalescent cohort included six males and four females, with two Hispanic individuals, seven Caucasians, two Asians and one multiracial person. Participants got two doses of the Pfizer-BioNTech BNT162b2 vaccine (n=8) or two doses of the Moderna mRNA-1273 vaccine (n=2). Post-COVID blood samples were collected from convalescent patients a median of about 92 days after diagnosis, with a range of about 35 to 180 days. Post-vaccine blood samples were collected a median of around 10 weeks after the second vaccine dose, ranging from about 14 to 241 days. Overlapping spike peptide pools from SARS-CoV-2 and from the common cold coronaviruses HCoV-NL63, HCoV-OC43 and HCoV-229E were used as culture stimuli. As controls, cultures received a CEFX viral epitope pool (the positive control), an HIV-1 Nef peptide pool (the negative control), or no peptide at all. In about 11 COVID-19 convalescent patients and a few infection-naive healthy vaccine recipients, the spike-specific CD4+ TCR repertoire before mRNA vaccination was compared with the repertoire after mRNA vaccination. Study-wide findings and limitations: An increase in the median number of SARS-CoV-2-reactive clonotypes from 21 after infection to roughly 36 after vaccination was observed, but the change was not found to be significant. Only a relatively small number of convalescent patients were included in the study, and early timepoints following natural infection were not analyzed. Among convalescent patients, a median about 86% of the SARS-CoV-2-reactive clones seen after vaccination appeared only after vaccination, which suggests priming specific to the vaccine. Of the vaccine-specific clones found in convalescent patients, nearly all (304 of 307) were mono-reactive for SARS-CoV-2 spike instead of being cross-reactive with common cold coronaviruses.

The CDR3 has 14 amino acids, counting the end cysteine and phenylalanine. Of the read, only the CDR3 DNA is kept; its 42 bases are in frame from base 1. CDR1 and CDR2, looked up from the germline V gene (reference sequence), are DFQATT and SNEGSKA. V is trimmed back by 6 bases and J by 6 bases, and the junction contains 8 bases that no gene match accounts for. In this chain, TRBV20-1 is recombined with TRBJ2-5; 12 nucleotides in the junction match TRBD2. The receptor's source is a human donor who had recovered from COVID-19. The material sequenced was CD4+ T cells from blood, cultured in vitro. The CDR3 protein sequence reads: CSADKTSGRKTQYF. The DNA reads TGCAGTGCAGACAAGACTAGCGGGAGAAAGACCCAGTACTTC.